The T cell receptor beta chain under discussion was sequenced for a study of blood T cell repertoires in COVID-19. Study-wide background: Sites across the United States, Italy and Spain contributed samples from acute and convalescent COVID-19. The cDNA or gDNA used as material had been derived from T cells, B-cell-depleted T cells, or PBMCs.

V lost 0 bases, J lost 1 base, and 13 bases lay in between. This CDR3 is built from 16 residues. CDR1 is SGDLS, CDR2 YYNGEE, per germline. Measured with immunoSEQ multiplex PCR; TCRdb has only the in-frame clones, and not every one. The sample includes about 170,000 clones, about 81% of them seen just once. This sequence joins TRBV9 and TRBJ2-5; tentatively, D is TRBD2 (6 bases). The TCR comes from a woman aged 70 to 79 with acute or convalescent COVID-19. Sequencing was performed on peripheral blood. The CDR3 DNA reads TGTGCCAGCAGCGTAGAACCCGGGACTGGCCAAGAGACCCAGTACTTC. It codes for CASSVEPGTGQETQYF.